A selection of T cell receptor beta chains follows, all from one sample in a study of blood T cell repertoires in COVID-19. Clones were sequenced by immunoSEQ multiplex PCR, and TCRdb holds only the in-frame ones, with some missing. The sample has around 130,000 clones; 80% to 90% are singletons. Sequenced input: peripheral blood. The receptor source for this set is a man in his forties or fifties with active or convalescent COVID-19. CDR3s include the opening cysteine and the closing phenylalanine or tryptophan. D genes are given only for firm matches. Clone size is given for some rows only: seen once, a few or many times, or a class if the clone is expanded.

d_gene,v_gene,j_gene,len,abundance,CDR3nt,CDR3aa
NA,TRBV4-3,TRBJ1-5,15,NA,TGCGCCAGCAGCCATAGTCCAGGGGTGGAGCAGCCCCAGCATTTT,CASSHSPGVEQPQHF
NA,TRBV7-2,TRBJ1-3,15,NA,TGTGCCAGCAGCCCGCGCATTACGGGGGGAAACACCATATATTTT,CASSPRITGGNTIYF
TRBD1,TRBV28,TRBJ2-3,15,NA,TGTGCCAGCAGTCCGATCAGGGGGCATAGAGATACGCAGTATTTT,CASSPIRGHRDTQYF
NA,TRBV9,TRBJ1-1,15,NA,TGTGCCAGCAGCGTAGCGGCGGGGGTAGGCACTGAAGCTTTCTTT,CASSVAAGVGTEAFF
NA,TRBV2,TRBJ1-3,14,NA,TGTGCCAGCAGTCCCCGGGACTCTGGAAACACCATATATTTT,CASSPRDSGNTIYF
TRBD1,TRBV9,TRBJ2-3,15,NA,TGTGCCAGCAGCACCAGGACAGGGGTTACAGATACGCAGTATTTT,CASSTRTGVTDTQYF
NA,TRBV5-6,TRBJ2-7,14,NA,TGTGCCAGCAGGGAGGCAAAAACCCCCTACGAGCAGTACTTC,CASREAKTPYEQYF
NA,TRBV5-1,TRBJ2-5,13,NA,TGCGCCAGCCAGGGGGGAATCGCTGAGACCCAGTACTTC,CASQGGIAETQYF
NA,TRBV2,TRBJ2-7,12,NA,TGTGCCAGCGTGGAGTGGTCCTACGAGCAGTACTTC,CASVEWSYEQYF
TRBD1,TRBV5-4,TRBJ1-2,14,few,TGTGCCAGCAGCCGGGACAGGGGTGACTATGGCTACACCTTC,CASSRDRGDYGYTF
TRBD1,TRBV18,TRBJ1-5,15,NA,TGTGCCAGCTCACCAGGGACAGCATCCAATCAGCCCCAGCATTTT,CASSPGTASNQPQHF
NA,TRBV5-4,TRBJ1-1,15,NA,TGTGCCAGCAGCTTATTCGGGGGGGGCTACACTGAAGCTTTCTTT,CASSLFGGGYTEAFF
TRBD2,TRBV9,TRBJ2-7,15,NA,TGTGCCAGCAGCGGTAGCGGGAGGGCTGACTACGAGCAGTACTTC,CASSGSGRADYEQYF
NA,TRBV12-5,TRBJ2-1,14,NA,TGTGCTAGTGGTCGAGGGAGCTCCTACAATGAGCAGTTCTTC,CASGRGSSYNEQFF
TRBD1,TRBV18,TRBJ2-7,14,NA,TGTGCCAGCTCTTACGGACAGGTTAACTACGAGCAGTACTTC,CASSYGQVNYEQYF
NA,TRBV21-1,TRBJ1-1,20,NA,TGTGCCAGCAGCAAAAAAAAGGGAGCTCGACAGGATTGGTTCTACACTGAAGCTTTCTTT,CASSKKKGARQDWFYTEAFF
TRBD1,TRBV28,TRBJ1-4,15,NA,TGTGCCAGCAGTTTAGCCGGGACAGGGTCTGAAAAACTGTTTTTT,CASSLAGTGSEKLFF
TRBD1,TRBV5-1,TRBJ1-2,15,NA,TGCGCCAGCAGCAGGACAGGGGGCGAAAGCTATGGCTACACCTTC,CASSRTGGESYGYTF
NA,TRBV4-1,TRBJ1-5,19,NA,TGCGCCAGCAGCCAAGGGAGGGCCCCGCCTACCTTTAGCAATCAGCCCCAGCATTTT,CASSQGRAPPTFSNQPQHF
NA,TRBV14,TRBJ1-4,19,NA,TGTGCCAGCAGCCAAGATCGATACCCGCGGGGGGCAACTAATGAAAAACTGTTTTTT,CASSQDRYPRGATNEKLFF
NA,TRBV5-1,TRBJ2-3,16,NA,TGCGCCAGCAGCTTGGTGGGAACGGACAAGCCAGATACGCAGTATTTT,CASSLVGTDKPDTQYF
NA,TRBV9,TRBJ2-5,15,NA,TGTGCCAGCAGCGTAAATTCGGGACAAAAAGAGACCCAGTACTTC,CASSVNSGQKETQYF
TRBD1,TRBV19,TRBJ2-7,15,once,TGTGCCAGTAGTATAGTTCGGACAGGGACCTACGAGCAGTACTTC,CASSIVRTGTYEQYF
NA,TRBV19,TRBJ1-1,16,NA,TGTGCCAGTATTCTCCGGGCACAGGGACTGAACACTGAAGCTTTCTTT,CASILRAQGLNTEAFF
TRBD1,TRBV28,TRBJ1-2,14,NA,TGTGCCAGCAGTCCGATACAGGGGGCGAATGGCTACACCTTC,CASSPIQGANGYTF
TRBD2,TRBV27,TRBJ2-7,16,NA,TGTGCCAGCAGTTTATCCTATGGGGGGAGGGCTTACGAGCAGTACTTC,CASSLSYGGRAYEQYF
TRBD1,TRBV19,TRBJ1-1,13,NA,TGTGCCAGTACCCTAGGACAGGGTTCATTAGCTTTCTTT,CASTLGQGSLAFF
NA,TRBV3-1/TRBV3-2,TRBJ1-1,15,NA,TGTGCCAGCAGCCCATTAACGGGGACTTACACTGAAGCTTTCTTT,CASSPLTGTYTEAFF
NA,TRBV11-3,TRBJ2-5,13,NA,TGTGCCAGCAGCCCAGGGATTCAAGAGACCCAGTACTTC,CASSPGIQETQYF
TRBD1,TRBV4-3,TRBJ1-2,14,NA,TGCGCCAGCAGCCAAGATCACGGGACAGGGGTCTACACCTTC,CASSQDHGTGVYTF
NA,TRBV18,TRBJ2-5,13,NA,TGTGCCAGCTCACCACGACAGCAAGAGACCCAGTACTTC,CASSPRQQETQYF
TRBD1,TRBV14,TRBJ2-5,17,few,TGTGCCAGCAGCCAAGAACTGGACCGGGGAAGGGGGCAGACCCAGTACTTC,CASSQELDRGRGQTQYF
NA,TRBV10-3,TRBJ2-7,13,NA,TGTGCCATCATATCAGGGGACACGGGCGAGCAGTACTTC,CAIISGDTGEQYF
NA,TRBV10-3,TRBJ1-1,14,NA,TGTGCCATCAGGCGGGAAAGGGAGGACACTGAAGCTTTCTTT,CAIRREREDTEAFF
TRBD1,TRBV29-1,TRBJ2-2,14,NA,TGCAGCGTTAAACAGGGGGGGAACACCGGGGAGCTGTTTTTT,CSVKQGGNTGELFF
TRBD2,TRBV28,TRBJ2-1,19,NA,TGTGCCAGCAGTCTCCCTACCCACCGCCTAGCGGGAGTATACGATGAGCAGTTCTTC,CASSLPTHRLAGVYDEQFF
NA,TRBV25-1,TRBJ1-1,13,NA,TGTGCCAGCAGTGAATACTTGACAGATGAAGCTTTCTTT,CASSEYLTDEAFF
NA,TRBV14,TRBJ1-6,16,NA,TGTGCCAGCAGCCAAGATAGTACCGGGGGAAATTCACCCCTCCACTTT,CASSQDSTGGNSPLHF
TRBD1,TRBV3-1/TRBV3-2,TRBJ1-5,14,NA,TGTGCCAGCAGCCAGGACAGGGGGCATCAGCCCCAGCATTTT,CASSQDRGHQPQHF